This T cell receptor (beta chain) is from a study of T-cell reconstitution after alpha-beta-depleted transplantation in children. Broader study findings: Surviving recipient cells, namely T cells and thymic progenitors, were the source of high day-60 TCRbeta diversity in some patients. Several hundred expanded graft clones reportedly were the source of alpha-beta T cells about two months after transplant. At the one-year point after transplant, T-cell counts and TCRbeta diversity were found to come mostly from T cells that had been newly produced.

Details on this clonotype: Its antigen is currently unknown.

This sample's TCRbeta library carried unique molecular identifier barcodes. TCRdb re-derived calls from the PCR reads in MiXCR, one entry per CDR3 protein. The sample contains 550,000 to 600,000 distinct CDR3 sequences, more than 20% of which appear only once. From germline, CDR1 is MGHDK and CDR2 SYGVNS. The CDR3 totals 16 residues. Trimming removed 3 bases from V and 3 bases from J, with 17 bases in between. The sequencing here drew on PBMCs, mostly from graft donor cells, taken 360 days after TCRalphabeta/CD19-depleted stem cell transplant. This TCR derives from a boy in the first two years of life who had a stem cell transplant for acute myeloid leukemia, so the T cells may come from the graft donor. V is TRBV25-1 and J is TRBJ1-1; a weak D match, TRBD1 (6 bases). The CDR3 nucleotides are TGTGCCAGCAGTGAGAAGACATACAGGGAGGACACTGAAGCTTTCTTT. Protein product: CASSEKTYREDTEAFF.